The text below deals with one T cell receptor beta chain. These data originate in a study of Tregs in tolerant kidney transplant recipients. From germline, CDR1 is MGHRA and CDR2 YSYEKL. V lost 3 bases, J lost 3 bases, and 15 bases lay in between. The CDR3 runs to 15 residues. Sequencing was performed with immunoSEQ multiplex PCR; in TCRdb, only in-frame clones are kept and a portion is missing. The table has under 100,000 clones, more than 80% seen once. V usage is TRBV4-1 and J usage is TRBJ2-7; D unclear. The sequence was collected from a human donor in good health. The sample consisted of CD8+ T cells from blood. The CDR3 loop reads CASSQAAASYYEQYF. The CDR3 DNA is TGCGCCAGCAGCCAGGCGGCAGCGTCCTACTACGAGCAGTACTTC.